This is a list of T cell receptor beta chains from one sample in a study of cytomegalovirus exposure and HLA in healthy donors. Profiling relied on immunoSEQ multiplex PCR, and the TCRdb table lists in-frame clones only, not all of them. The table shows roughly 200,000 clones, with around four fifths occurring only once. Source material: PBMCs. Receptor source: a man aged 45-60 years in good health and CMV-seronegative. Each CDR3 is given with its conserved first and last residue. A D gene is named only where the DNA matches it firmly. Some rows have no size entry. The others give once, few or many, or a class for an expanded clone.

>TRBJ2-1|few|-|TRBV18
TGTGCCAGCTCACCGGATTTAGCACCCTCCTACAATGAGCAGTTCTTC
CASSPDLAPSYNEQFF
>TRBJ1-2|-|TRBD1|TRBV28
TGTGCCAGCAGGGGGACAGGGGAGGGTGGCTACACCTTC
CASRGTGEGGYTF
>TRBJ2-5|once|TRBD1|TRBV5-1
TGCGCCAGCAGCAGGACAGGGGGCGGGGAGACCCAGTACTTC
CASSRTGGGETQYF
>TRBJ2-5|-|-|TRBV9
TGTGCCAGCAGCGTAGGGCTAGCGTCCTACCAAGAGACCCAGTACTTC
CASSVGLASYQETQYF
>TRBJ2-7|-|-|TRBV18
TGTGCCAGCTCACGGTCACAGGGCGAGGTCGAGCAGTACTTC
CASSRSQGEVEQYF
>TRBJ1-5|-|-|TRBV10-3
TGTGCCACCTGGAACGGGGTCGAATATCAGCCCCAGCATTTT
CATWNGVEYQPQHF
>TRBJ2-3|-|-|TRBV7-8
TGTGCCAGCAGCTCCACCTATAGCACAGATACGCAGTATTTT
CASSSTYSTDTQYF
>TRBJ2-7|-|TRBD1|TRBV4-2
TGTGCCAGCAGCGGTCTGACCCGAACAGGGGGCTGGTACGAGCAGTACTTC
CASSGLTRTGGWYEQYF
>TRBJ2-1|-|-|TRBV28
TGTGCCAGCAGCTCGGACTTCAACAATGAGCAGTTCTTC
CASSSDFNNEQFF
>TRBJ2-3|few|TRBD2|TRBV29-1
TGCAGCGTGAGACTAGCGGGGCCGGTCGATCCGCAGTATTTT
CSVRLAGPVDPQYF
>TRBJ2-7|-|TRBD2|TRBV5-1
TGCGCCAGCAGCCTTGGGACTAGCGTCACCGGGGGGCCCCAGTACTTC
CASSLGTSVTGGPQYF
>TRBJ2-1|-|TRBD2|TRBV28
TGTGCCAGCAGTTTAATGGGTAGCGGGAATTACAATGAGCAGTTCTTC
CASSLMGSGNYNEQFF
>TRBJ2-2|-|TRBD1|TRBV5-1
TGCGCCAGCAGCCCTGACAGGGGGGGCACCGGGGAGCTGTTTTTT
CASSPDRGGTGELFF